Presented here are 5 T cell receptor beta chains from one specimen sequenced in a study of beta chain features in type 1 diabetes. Study-wide results and caveats: TCRB CDR3s from Type 1 diabetes patients were moderately but significantly shorter in all four CD4+ subsets.

These receptors are not linked to any known antigen. The entirety of the isolated RNA underwent reverse transcription, so expressed TCRB transcripts were sequenced. The assay was immunoSEQ multiplex PCR, and TCRdb's table has in-frame clones only and misses some. The sample includes hundreds of thousands of clones, more than 12% seen only once; the top ten take less than 0.04%. Material: naive CD4+ T cells from blood. The receptors shown here come from a man between 18 and 35 years old with type 1 diabetes.

The rearrangement links TRBV15 to TRBJ2-1; TRBD2 aligns across 10 bases. Germline lookup yields CDR1 LNHNV and CDR2 YYDKDF (reference sequence). J gave up 8 bases and V 8 bases, and 6 bases lay outside the gene matches. The CDR3 is 13 amino acids. CDR3 amino acids: CATGLAGEDEQFF. The DNA of the CDR3 is TGTGCCACCGGGCTAGCGGGAGAGGATGAGCAGTTCTTC.

The table lists this clone with a few counts. The chain uses TRBV6-6 and TRBJ1-2, with no clear D. Germline V CDR1 and CDR2: MNHNY, SVGAGI (reference sequence). Trimming took 2 bases from V and 2 from J, leaving 6 bases between them. This CDR3 is 13 amino acids long. As DNA, the CDR3 is TGTGCCAGCAGTTACGTGGACAACTATGGCTACACCTTC. This translates into CASSYVDNYGYTF.

With regard to this clone: The same CDR3 is also encoded by other DNA sequences in this sample. The rearrangement joins TRBV20-1 to TRBJ2-3; D not resolved. This CDR3 spans 11 amino acids. V was pared by 3 bases and J by 5 bases, with 6 bases between. CDR1 and CDR2 (germline): DFQATT, SNEGSKA (reference sequence). CDR3 region: CSARVRDTQYF. The CDR3 coding sequence is TGCAGTGCTAGGGTGAGAGATACGCAGTATTTT.

This clone was counted between two and nine times. The chain employs TRBV29-1 and TRBJ2-1; D is possibly TRBD2 (6 bases). Trimming removed 3 bases at V and 7 bases at J, with 13 bases between. Looked up from germline, CDR1 is SQVTM and CDR2 is ANQGSEA. CDR3 length equals 13 residues. CDR3 coding DNA: TGCAGCGTTGAGGGAGGATCGGGGAATGAGCAGTTCTTC. This translates into CSVEGGSGNEQFF.

This clone has a handful of counts. V and J are TRBV4-1 and TRBJ2-3; D remains unclear. CDR3 length: 15 amino acids. The germline V gene encodes CDR1 MGHRA and CDR2 YSYEKL. V was trimmed by 3 bases and J by 0 bases, leaving 10 bases between them. CDR3 coding DNA: TGCGCCAGCAGCCATCTCATTACTAGCACAGATACGCAGTATTTT. This gives the protein CASSHLITSTDTQYF.